These T cell receptor beta chains were read from a single sample in a study of Ad26.COV2.S vaccination and SARS-CoV-2 variants. Using immunoSEQ multiplex PCR, the repertoire was profiled, and TCRdb retains in-frame clones only, with some absent. Seen here are around 450,000 clones, 89% observed once, and the top ten hold just over 2.5%. Specimen: peripheral blood, collected in a trial of Ad26.COV2.S vaccine versus placebo. These receptors came from a person aged 18-65 years who received the Ad26.COV2.S COVID-19 vaccine or a placebo. CDR3s include the opening cysteine and the closing phenylalanine or tryptophan. Fields, in order: CDR3 length, clone size, V gene, J gene, D gene, CDR3 protein, CDR3 DNA. A D gene is named only where the DNA matches it firmly. Size values are once, few and many counts, or a class for expanded clones, and some rows have none.

>15|NA|TRBV4-1|TRBJ1-4|NA
CASSQVDLNNEKLFF
TGCGCCAGCAGCCAAGTTGACTTGAATAATGAAAAACTGTTTTTT
>17|NA|TRBV24-1|TRBJ2-1|TRBD2
CATSDLRTSGRGNEQFF
TGTGCCACCAGTGATTTGCGGACTAGCGGGAGGGGCAATGAGCAGTTCTTC
>15|NA|TRBV9|TRBJ2-5|NA
CASSVTDSHSGTQYF
TGTGCCAGCAGCGTGACTGACTCCCACTCGGGGACCCAGTACTTC
>14|once|TRBV11-3|TRBJ2-3|NA
CASSSGYRADTQYF
TGTGCCAGCAGCTCCGGGTACAGGGCAGATACGCAGTATTTT
>10|NA|TRBV20-1|TRBJ2-1|NA
CSGLKGEQFF
TGCAGTGGGTTAAAGGGTGAGCAGTTCTTC
>15|NA|TRBV5-5|TRBJ1-5|NA
CASSWQAGFNQPQHF
TGTGCCAGCAGCTGGCAGGCGGGATTCAATCAGCCCCAGCATTTT
>12|once|TRBV29-1|TRBJ2-1|TRBD2
CSGGGTWNEQFF
TGCAGCGGGGGGGGTACGTGGAATGAGCAGTTCTTC
>18|NA|TRBV3-1/TRBV3-2|TRBJ2-5|NA
CASSQELGTHTGQETQYF
TGTGCCAGCAGCCAAGAGTTGGGCACCCACACAGGACAAGAGACCCAGTACTTC
>17|NA|TRBV4-1|TRBJ1-4|TRBD1
CASSQEGQGIFNEKLFF
TGCGCCAGCAGCCAAGAGGGACAGGGAATCTTTAATGAAAAACTGTTTTTT
>14|NA|TRBV3-1/TRBV3-2|TRBJ2-7|NA
CASSQDHRLGEQYF
TGTGCCAGCAGCCAAGATCACAGGTTAGGCGAGCAGTACTTC
>14|NA|TRBV28|TRBJ2-7|TRBD1
CASSFPGTGFEQYF
TGTGCCAGCAGTTTTCCCGGGACAGGGTTCGAGCAGTACTTC
>16|NA|TRBV27|TRBJ1-5|TRBD1
CASSTTGTGGHQPQHF
TGTGCCAGCAGTACAACCGGGACAGGGGGCCATCAGCCCCAGCATTTT
>13|NA|TRBV18|TRBJ1-2|NA
CASSPPYVYGYTF
TGTGCCAGCTCACCACCGTATGTGTATGGCTACACCTTC
>16|few|TRBV7-3|TRBJ2-1|TRBD2
CASSLISGGTHNEQFF
TGTGCCAGCAGCTTAATTTCGGGGGGGACTCACAATGAGCAGTTCTTC
>16|NA|TRBV7-2|TRBJ1-2|NA
CASSPRAAGTGGGYTF
TGTGCCAGCAGCCCCAGGGCGGCAGGCACTGGAGGAGGCTACACCTTC
>12|NA|TRBV5-6|TRBJ1-2|NA
CASSLRGAGYTF
TGTGCCAGCAGCTTGAGGGGTGCTGGCTACACCTTC
>13|few|TRBV13|TRBJ2-1|NA
CASSPLGFREQFF
TGTGCCAGCAGCCCCTTAGGCTTTCGTGAGCAGTTCTTC
>15|NA|TRBV28|TRBJ1-5|NA
CASSKKIGSNQPQHF
TGTGCCAGCAGCAAAAAAATAGGGTCCAATCAGCCCCAGCATTTT
>16|NA|TRBV5-5|TRBJ2-2|NA
CASSLWLGDNTGELFF
TGTGCCAGCAGCTTGTGGCTGGGGGACAACACCGGGGAGCTGTTTTTT
>13|NA|TRBV2|TRBJ2-1|TRBD1
CASSWDRAHEQFF
TGTGCCAGCAGTTGGGACAGGGCCCATGAGCAGTTCTTC
>10|NA|TRBV20-1|TRBJ1-1|NA
CSARFLGAFF
TGCAGTGCTAGATTTCTCGGGGCTTTCTTT
>17|NA|TRBV28|TRBJ1-5|NA
CASSLLGGELSNQPQHF
TGTGCCAGCAGTTTATTGGGGGGGGAACTTAGCAATCAGCCCCAGCATTTT
>14|once|TRBV28|TRBJ2-7|NA
CASSPRGWVYEQYF
TGTGCCAGCAGTCCAAGGGGGTGGGTCTACGAGCAGTACTTC
>14|NA|TRBV4-2|TRBJ2-1|NA
CASSQDFGVNEQFF
TGTGCCAGCAGCCAAGATTTCGGGGTCAATGAGCAGTTCTTC
>15|NA|TRBV5-4|TRBJ1-1|NA
CASSLGREMNTEAFF
TGTGCCAGCAGCTTAGGTAGGGAGATGAACACTGAAGCTTTCTTT
>15|NA|TRBV11-3|TRBJ1-2|NA
CASSYSPGRNYGYTF
TGTGCCAGCAGCTATAGCCCGGGACGGAACTATGGCTACACCTTC
>16|NA|TRBV19|TRBJ2-2|TRBD2
CASSFLAGQNTGELFF
TGTGCCAGTAGTTTCTTAGCGGGGCAGAACACCGGGGAGCTGTTTTTT
>13|few|TRBV7-2|TRBJ1-1|NA
CASSLARTEEAFF
TGTGCCAGCAGCTTAGCCCGGACGGAGGAAGCTTTCTTT
>14|NA|TRBV7-9|TRBJ2-7|NA
CASSLSGMAYEQYF
TGTGCCAGCAGCTTATCGGGGATGGCCTACGAGCAGTACTTC
>15|NA|TRBV27|TRBJ1-5|NA
CASRLWGNQGQPQHF
TGTGCCAGCAGATTGTGGGGAAATCAAGGTCAGCCCCAGCATTTT
>17|NA|TRBV3-1/TRBV3-2|TRBJ2-1|TRBD2
CASSQGISGGPYNEQFF
TGTGCCAGCAGCCAAGGAATTAGCGGGGGACCATACAATGAGCAGTTCTTC
>16|NA|TRBV5-1|TRBJ1-2|TRBD1
CASSLDGQGQGYGYTF
TGCGCCAGCAGCTTGGATGGACAGGGTCAGGGGTATGGCTACACCTTC
>14|NA|TRBV25-1|TRBJ1-1|NA
CASRRTDMNTEAFF
TGTGCCAGCAGAAGGACAGACATGAACACTGAAGCTTTCTTT
>13|NA|TRBV7-2|TRBJ2-4|NA
CASSLVGQGSWHF
NA
>17|NA|TRBV5-1|TRBJ2-2|TRBD2
CASSRLAGQSNTGELFF
TGCGCCAGCAGCCGACTAGCGGGCCAATCGAACACCGGGGAGCTGTTTTTT
>15|NA|TRBV5-1|TRBJ2-1|NA
CASSLLPGADNEQFF
TGCGCCAGCAGCTTGCTTCCGGGGGCCGACAATGAGCAGTTCTTC
>16|NA|TRBV5-6|TRBJ2-5|TRBD2
CASSLAGGALQETQYF
TGTGCCAGCAGCTTGGCGGGGGGGGCCCTGCAAGAGACCCAGTACTTC
>13|NA|TRBV6-5|TRBJ1-3|NA
CASSWVKGNTIYF
TGTGCCAGCAGCTGGGTGAAAGGAAACACCATATATTTT
>13|NA|TRBV14|TRBJ2-5|TRBD1
CASSPHRGQTQYF
TGTGCCAGCAGCCCGCACAGGGGCCAGACCCAGTACTTC
>16|NA|TRBV11-3|TRBJ2-6|TRBD1
CASSPTGASGANVLTF
TGTGCCAGCAGCCCGACAGGGGCCTCTGGGGCCAACGTCCTGACTTTC
>15|NA|TRBV5-1|TRBJ1-2|TRBD1
CASSLAQGGPYGYTF
TGCGCCAGCAGCTTGGCCCAGGGGGGGCCCTATGGCTACACCTTC
>14|NA|TRBV5-6|TRBJ1-6|NA
CASSLAGDNSPLHF
TGTGCCAGCAGCTTGGCGGGTGATAATTCACCCCTCCACTTT
>19|NA|TRBV7-3|TRBJ2-3|TRBD2
CASSRLTSGRVQSTDTQYF
TGTGCCAGCAGCAGACTTACTAGCGGGAGAGTTCAAAGCACAGATACGCAGTATTTT
>16|NA|TRBV18|TRBJ2-1|NA
CASSPELERSYNEQFF
TGTGCCAGCTCACCAGAGCTCGAAAGGTCCTACAATGAGCAGTTCTTC
>15|NA|TRBV19|TRBJ2-1|TRBD2
CASSKREGYYNEQFF
TGTGCCAGTAGTAAGCGGGAGGGCTACTACAATGAGCAGTTCTTC
>15|NA|TRBV13|TRBJ2-1|TRBD2
CASSPRLAPYNEQFF
TGTGCCAGCAGCCCCAGACTAGCCCCCTACAATGAGCAGTTCTTC
>13|NA|TRBV25-1|TRBJ2-7|NA
CASSRGASYEQYF
TGTGCCAGCAGTAGGGGGGCCTCCTACGAGCAGTACTTC
>16|NA|TRBV5-6|TRBJ2-7|TRBD1
CASSPRQGTGHYEQYF
TGTGCCAGCAGCCCGAGACAGGGAACAGGGCACTACGAGCAGTACTTC
>16|NA|TRBV28|TRBJ2-7|NA
CASSPPGGGSFYEQYF
TGTGCCAGCAGCCCACCGGGGGGCGGGAGCTTCTACGAGCAGTACTTC
>13|NA|TRBV7-9|TRBJ1-5|NA
CASSLQDNQPQHF
TGTGCCAGCAGCTTACAGGACAATCAGCCCCAGCATTTT
>16|NA|TRBV11-2|TRBJ2-5|TRBD1
CASSLVPTGGLETQYF
TGTGCCAGCAGCTTAGTCCCCACAGGGGGGTTGGAGACCCAGTACTTC
>12|NA|TRBV19|TRBJ1-6|TRBD1
CAADRGNSPLHF
TGTGCCGCGGACAGGGGAAATTCACCCCTCCACTTT
>13|NA|TRBV3-1/TRBV3-2|TRBJ2-3|NA
CASSHAATDTQYF
TGTGCCAGCAGCCACGCGGCCACAGATACGCAGTATTTT
>12|NA|TRBV18|TRBJ2-1|NA
CASSPQGTEQFF
TGTGCCAGCTCACCACAGGGGACTGAGCAGTTCTTC
>16|once|TRBV25-1|TRBJ1-5|TRBD1
CASSGPGTGGRQPQHF
TGTGCCAGCAGTGGACCCGGGACAGGGGGCCGTCAGCCCCAGCATTTT